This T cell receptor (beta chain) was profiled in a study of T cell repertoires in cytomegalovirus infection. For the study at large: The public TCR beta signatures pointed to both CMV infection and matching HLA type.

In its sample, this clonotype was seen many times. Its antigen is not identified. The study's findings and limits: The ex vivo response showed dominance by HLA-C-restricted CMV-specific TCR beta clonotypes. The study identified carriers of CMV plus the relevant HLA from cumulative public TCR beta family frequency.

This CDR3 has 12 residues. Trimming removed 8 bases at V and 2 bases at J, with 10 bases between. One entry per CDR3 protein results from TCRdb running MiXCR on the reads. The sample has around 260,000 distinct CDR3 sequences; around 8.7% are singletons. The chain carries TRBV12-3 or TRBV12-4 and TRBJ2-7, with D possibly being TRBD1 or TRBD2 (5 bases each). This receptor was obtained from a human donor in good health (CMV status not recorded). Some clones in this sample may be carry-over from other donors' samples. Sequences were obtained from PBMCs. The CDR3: CASEGRTYEQYF. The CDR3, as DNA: TGTGCCAGCGAGGGACGGACCTACGAGCAGTACTTC.